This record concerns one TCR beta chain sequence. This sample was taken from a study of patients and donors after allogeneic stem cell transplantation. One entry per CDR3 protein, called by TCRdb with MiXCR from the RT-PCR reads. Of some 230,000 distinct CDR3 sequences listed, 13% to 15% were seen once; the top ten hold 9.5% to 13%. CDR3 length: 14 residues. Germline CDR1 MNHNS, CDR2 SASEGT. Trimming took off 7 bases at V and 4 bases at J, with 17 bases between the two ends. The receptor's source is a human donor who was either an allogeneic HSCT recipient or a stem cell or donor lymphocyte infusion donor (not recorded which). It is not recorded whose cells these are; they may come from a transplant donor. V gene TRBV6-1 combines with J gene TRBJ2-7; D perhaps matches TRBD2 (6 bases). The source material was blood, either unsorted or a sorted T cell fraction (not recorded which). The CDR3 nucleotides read TGTGCCAGCAAATATCGGGAGTGGTTTTACGAGCAGTACTTC. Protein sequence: CASKYREWFYEQYF.